A selection of T cell receptor beta chains follows, all from one sample in a study of T cells in Graves' hyperthyroidism and ophthalmopathy. TCRdb redid the calling of the multiplex PCR reads with MiXCR, one entry per CDR3 protein. Of hundreds of thousands of distinct CDR3 sequences listed, roughly 32% are singletons. The sequenced material came from blood. The receptor set was obtained from a woman aged 35 to 49 with Graves' hyperthyroidism. Both conserved end residues are part of each CDR3. The D gene is left open where the match is weak. Some rows mark clone size as missing; the rest say once, few, many or name a class of expanded clone.

size: once; D: TRBD2; V: TRBV29-1; J: TRBJ2-6; DNA: TGCAGCGTTGTCCTGTTAGCGGGGGCCAACGTCCCGACTTTC; CDR3: CSVVLLAGANVPTF
size: -; D: TRBD1; V: TRBV19; J: TRBJ1-1; DNA: TGTGCCAGTAGTATAGCCGGGACAGGCTACTCTTTGAACACTGAAGCTTTCTTT; CDR3: CASSIAGTGYSLNTEAFF
size: -; D: -; V: TRBV7-2; J: TRBJ2-7; DNA: TGTGCCAGCAGCTACCCGGGGGGCCCTACCTACGAGCAGTACTTC; CDR3: CASSYPGGPTYEQYF
size: -; D: -; V: TRBV12-3/TRBV12-4; J: TRBJ2-7; DNA: TGTGCCAGCAGGTTCCCAGGACGCCCCTACGAGCAGTACTTC; CDR3: CASRFPGRPYEQYF
size: -; D: -; V: TRBV19; J: TRBJ1-1; DNA: TGTGCCAGTAGGCTTACCCTATGGGGGGGCTCCCCCATGAACACTGAAGCTTTCTTT; CDR3: CASRLTLWGGSPMNTEAFF
size: many; D: -; V: TRBV7-2; J: TRBJ1-2; DNA: TGTGCCAGCAGCTTATTTTTTGAGGAGAACTATGGCTACACCTTC; CDR3: CASSLFFEENYGYTF
size: -; D: -; V: TRBV14; J: TRBJ1-6; DNA: TGTGCCAGCAGCCAAGGCGCCGCGATTAATTCACCCCTCCACTTT; CDR3: CASSQGAAINSPLHF
size: few; D: -; V: TRBV6-5; J: TRBJ1-2; DNA: TGTGCCAGCAGTCGGCCGGGACACTTCCTCTATGGCTACACCTTC; CDR3: CASSRPGHFLYGYTF
size: few; D: -; V: TRBV10-1; J: TRBJ2-7; DNA: TGCGCCAGCAGTGTAAGTCCGGCCAACGAGCAGTACTTC; CDR3: CASSVSPANEQYF
size: few; D: TRBD1; V: TRBV19; J: TRBJ2-7; DNA: TGTGCCAGTAGTGGCGGACAGGGGGCACCCTACGAGCAGTACTTC; CDR3: CASSGGQGAPYEQYF
size: few; D: -; V: TRBV12-3/TRBV12-4; J: TRBJ1-6; DNA: TGTGCCAGCAGGGGGGATTTGGGTAATTCACCCCTCCACTTT; CDR3: CASRGDLGNSPLHF
size: many; D: -; V: TRBV5-1; J: TRBJ2-7; DNA: TGCGCCAGCAGCTTGGGCGGGGAGCCCTACGAGCAGTACTTC; CDR3: CASSLGGEPYEQYF
size: -; D: TRBD1; V: TRBV10-3; J: TRBJ2-7; DNA: TGTGCCATCAGCCGCAGGGGGCAGGGAGGTTACGAGCAGTACTTC; CDR3: CAISRRGQGGYEQYF
size: -; D: -; V: TRBV19; J: TRBJ1-5; DNA: TGTGCCAGTAGTATAGATCGTCGACAGAGCCACGCCTATAGCAATCAGCCCCAGCATTTT; CDR3: CASSIDRRQSHAYSNQPQHF
size: few; D: -; V: TRBV6-1; J: TRBJ1-2; DNA: TGTGCCAGCAGTGAACAACTGAGCTATGGCTACACCTTC; CDR3: CASSEQLSYGYTF
size: many; D: -; V: TRBV20-1; J: TRBJ1-1; DNA: TGCAGTCCCAAGGGAACAGCCACCACTGAAGCTTTCTTT; CDR3: CSPKGTATTEAFF
size: few; D: TRBD2; V: TRBV12-3/TRBV12-4; J: TRBJ2-5; DNA: TGTGCCAGCAGTTCGGGGGGTTCGTGGGAGACCCAGTACTTC; CDR3: CASSSGGSWETQYF
size: -; D: -; V: TRBV4-2; J: TRBJ1-4; DNA: TGTGCCAGCAGCCAAGAGAGCCTCAATGAAAAACTGTTTTTT; CDR3: CASSQESLNEKLFF
size: many; D: -; V: TRBV19; J: TRBJ2-2; DNA: TGTGCCAGTAGTATGGTGACCGGGGAGCTGTTTTTT; CDR3: CASSMVTGELFF
size: few; D: -; V: TRBV10-3; J: TRBJ2-6; DNA: TGTGCCATCAGGGAGGGGGGCGCGGGTCGGGCCAACGTCCTGACTTTC; CDR3: CAIREGGAGRANVLTF
size: many; D: -; V: TRBV12-3/TRBV12-4; J: TRBJ1-5; DNA: TGTGCCAGCAGTTACAGGGATAGCAATCAGCCCCAGCATTTT; CDR3: CASSYRDSNQPQHF
size: -; D: -; V: TRBV6-2/TRBV6-3; J: TRBJ2-6; DNA: TGTGCCAGCAGTTACACATGGGTCTCTGGGGCCAACGTCCTGACTTTC; CDR3: CASSYTWVSGANVLTF
size: -; D: -; V: TRBV12-3/TRBV12-4; J: TRBJ2-2; DNA: TGTGCCAGCAGTTACTGGGCGGACAGTTTAACCGGGGAGCTGTTTTTT; CDR3: CASSYWADSLTGELFF
size: many; D: TRBD2; V: TRBV10-3; J: TRBJ2-2; DNA: TGTGCCATCAGGGGACTAGCGGGAGTGGACACCGGGGAGCTGTTTTTT; CDR3: CAIRGLAGVDTGELFF
size: -; D: -; V: TRBV7-2; J: TRBJ1-3; DNA: TGCGCCAGCAGCTGGGTCCTCACCCGCTCTGGAAACACCATATATTTT; CDR3: CASSWVLTRSGNTIYF
size: -; D: -; V: TRBV5-4; J: TRBJ2-7; DNA: TGTGCCAGCAGCTTGCGGAACGCCGCTTCCTACGAGCAGTACTTC; CDR3: CASSLRNAASYEQYF
size: many; D: -; V: TRBV4-3; J: TRBJ1-2; DNA: TGCGCCAGCAGCCGAGGGAGCTATGGCTACACCTTC; CDR3: CASSRGSYGYTF
size: few; D: TRBD1; V: TRBV2; J: TRBJ1-5; DNA: TGTGCCAGCAGGGAGGACAGGGCTGGCAATCAGCCCCAGCATTTT; CDR3: CASREDRAGNQPQHF
size: -; D: -; V: TRBV20-1; J: TRBJ1-1; DNA: TGCAGTGCCAAAAGACCACCGAACCCTAACACTGAAGCTTTCTTT; CDR3: CSAKRPPNPNTEAFF
size: once; D: TRBD1; V: TRBV10-3; J: TRBJ2-7; DNA: TGTGCCATCAGGCGCCGGGACAGCACCTACGAGCAGTACTTC; CDR3: CAIRRRDSTYEQYF
size: many; D: -; V: TRBV25-1; J: TRBJ1-3; DNA: TGTGCCAGCTCACCAGATCTAGGGGGAAACACCATATATTTT; CDR3: CASSPDLGGNTIYF
size: -; D: -; V: TRBV3-1; J: TRBJ1-5; DNA: TGTGCCAGCAGCCAAGGCCTCTCCCGGAACAGGCATCAGCCCCAGCATTTT; CDR3: CASSQGLSRNRHQPQHF
size: many; D: -; V: TRBV9; J: TRBJ1-2; DNA: TGTGCCAGCAGCCCACCAGAAGAGCAAACCAGAGGCTACACCTTC; CDR3: CASSPPEEQTRGYTF
size: few; D: -; V: TRBV6-5; J: TRBJ1-2; DNA: TGTGCCAGCACCACCTTAGGGAGGGGCTCTGGCTACACCTTC; CDR3: CASTTLGRGSGYTF
size: -; D: TRBD1; V: TRBV4-1; J: TRBJ1-5; DNA: TGCGCCAGCAGCCAAGATCCTCCGGGACAGGGCAATCAGCCCCAGCATTTT; CDR3: CASSQDPPGQGNQPQHF
size: -; D: -; V: TRBV18; J: TRBJ1-2; DNA: TGTGCCAGCTCAGAAGGAACAGATTATGGCCACACCTTC; CDR3: CASSEGTDYGHTF
size: -; D: TRBD1; V: TRBV7-8; J: TRBJ1-1; DNA: TGTGCCAGCAGCTCCCGGGACAGATGGAACACTGAAGCTTTCTTT; CDR3: CASSSRDRWNTEAFF
size: -; D: -; V: TRBV2; J: TRBJ1-5; DNA: TGTGCCAGCAGCAACAGGCTGGGTCAGCCCCAGCATTTT; CDR3: CASSNRLGQPQHF
size: many; D: -; V: TRBV10-3; J: TRBJ2-7; DNA: TGTGCCATCAGTGATCCCATCGGTTCCTACGAGCAGTACTTC; CDR3: CAISDPIGSYEQYF
size: -; D: TRBD2; V: TRBV30; J: TRBJ2-5; DNA: TGTACGGGACTAGTCGTCCAAGAGACCCAGTACTTC; CDR3: CTGLVVQETQYF
size: many; D: -; V: TRBV7-2; J: TRBJ1-2; DNA: TGTGCCAGCAGCTTAGTTAGCAGGGGTGAGGGCTACACCTTC; CDR3: CASSLVSRGEGYTF
size: -; D: -; V: TRBV4-3; J: TRBJ1-2; DNA: -; CDR3: CASSPVSVGVGSGYAF
size: -; D: -; V: TRBV20-1; J: TRBJ2-2; DNA: TGCAGTGCTGGATGGACAGTGAACACCGGGGAGCTGTTTTTT; CDR3: CSAGWTVNTGELFF
size: -; D: TRBD1; V: TRBV10-3; J: TRBJ2-7; DNA: TGTGCCATCAGCGGGGGACAGGGCGGGAACGAGCAGTACTTC; CDR3: CAISGGQGGNEQYF
size: -; D: TRBD2; V: TRBV29-1; J: TRBJ2-5; DNA: TGCAGCGTGGGGGGGTTAACACTCCAAGAGACCCAGTACTTC; CDR3: CSVGGLTLQETQYF
size: many; D: -; V: TRBV15; J: TRBJ1-5; DNA: TGTGCCACCAGCAGAGATCCCGGGTACAAGTACAATCAGCCCCAGCATTTT; CDR3: CATSRDPGYKYNQPQHF
size: many; D: TRBD1; V: TRBV2; J: TRBJ1-5; DNA: TGTGCCAGCAGTGGGACAGGGGACCAGCCCCAGCATTTT; CDR3: CASSGTGDQPQHF
size: many; D: TRBD1; V: TRBV29-1; J: TRBJ2-5; DNA: TGCAGCGTGGGGACAGAAAAAGAGACCCAGTACTTC; CDR3: CSVGTEKETQYF
size: many; D: TRBD1; V: TRBV11-2; J: TRBJ1-6; DNA: TGTGCCAGCAGCTTTTGGGCGGACAGGGGTGCACCCCTCCACTTT; CDR3: CASSFWADRGAPLHF
size: many; D: -; V: TRBV2; J: TRBJ1-6; DNA: TGTGCCAGCAGAGGACAGATGGATTCACCCCTCCACTTT; CDR3: CASRGQMDSPLHF
size: few; D: -; V: TRBV12-3/TRBV12-4; J: TRBJ1-2; DNA: TGTGCCAGCAGTTTAAGGCAGGGCCCTTTCGGCTACACCTTC; CDR3: CASSLRQGPFGYTF
size: -; D: -; V: TRBV4-1; J: TRBJ1-5; DNA: TGCGCCAGCAGCCACCCTAAGTCTGGCCCGTTAGAACATCAGCCCCAGCATTTT; CDR3: CASSHPKSGPLEHQPQHF
size: few; D: -; V: TRBV6-5; J: TRBJ1-6; DNA: TGTGCCAGCTCAAAACGGGTGGAAAATTCACCCCTCCACTTT; CDR3: CASSKRVENSPLHF
size: -; D: -; V: TRBV6-2/TRBV6-3; J: TRBJ1-5; DNA: TGTGCCAGCAGCGCTCAGGGGTCTGAGGCCCAGCATTTT; CDR3: CASSAQGSEAQHF